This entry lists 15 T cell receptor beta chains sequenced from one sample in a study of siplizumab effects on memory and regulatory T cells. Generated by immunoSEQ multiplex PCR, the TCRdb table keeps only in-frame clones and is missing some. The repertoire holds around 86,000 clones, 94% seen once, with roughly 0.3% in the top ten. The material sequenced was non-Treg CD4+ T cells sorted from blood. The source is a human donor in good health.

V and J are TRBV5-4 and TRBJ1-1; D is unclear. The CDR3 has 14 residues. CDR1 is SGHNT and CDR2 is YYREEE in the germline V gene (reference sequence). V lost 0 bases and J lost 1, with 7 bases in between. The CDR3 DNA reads TGTGCCAGCAGCTTGGTCGGCGGGAACACTGAAGCTTTCTTT. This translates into CASSLVGGNTEAFF.

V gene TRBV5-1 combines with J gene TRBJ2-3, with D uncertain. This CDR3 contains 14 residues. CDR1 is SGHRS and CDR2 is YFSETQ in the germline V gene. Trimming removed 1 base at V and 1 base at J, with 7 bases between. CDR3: CASSLYSGTDTQYF. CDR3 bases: TGCGCCAGCAGCTTGTACAGCGGCACAGATACGCAGTATTTT.

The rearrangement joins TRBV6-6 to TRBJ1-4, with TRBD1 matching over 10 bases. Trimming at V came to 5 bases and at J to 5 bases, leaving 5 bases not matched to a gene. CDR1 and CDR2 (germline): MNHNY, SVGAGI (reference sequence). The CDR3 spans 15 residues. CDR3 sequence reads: CASSDPGQGNEKLFF. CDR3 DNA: TGTGCCAGCAGTGACCCGGGACAGGGGAATGAAAAACTGTTTTTT.

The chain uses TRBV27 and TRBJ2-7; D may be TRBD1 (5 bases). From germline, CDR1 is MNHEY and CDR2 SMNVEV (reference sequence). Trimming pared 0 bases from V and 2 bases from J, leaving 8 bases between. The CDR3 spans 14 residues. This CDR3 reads CASSLSTGPYEQYF. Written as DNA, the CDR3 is TGTGCCAGCAGTTTATCAACAGGCCCCTACGAGCAGTACTTC.

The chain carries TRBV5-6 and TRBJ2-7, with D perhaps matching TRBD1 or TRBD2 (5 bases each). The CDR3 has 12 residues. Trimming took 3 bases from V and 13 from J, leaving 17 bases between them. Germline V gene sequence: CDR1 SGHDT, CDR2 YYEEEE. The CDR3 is CASSSPGQGHYF. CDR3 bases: TGTGCCAGCAGCTCCCCGGGGCAGGGCCATTACTTC.

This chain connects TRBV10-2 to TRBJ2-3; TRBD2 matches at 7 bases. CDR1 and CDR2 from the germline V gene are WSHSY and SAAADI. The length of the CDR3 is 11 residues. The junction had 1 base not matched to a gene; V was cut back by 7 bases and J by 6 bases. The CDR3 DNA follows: TGCGCCAGCACCGGGGGGGATACGCAGTATTTT. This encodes CASTGGDTQYF.

In DNA, the CDR3 is TGTGCCAGCAGCCCTCAGACGAGCTCCTACAATGAGCAGTTCTTC. Amino acid sequence: CASSPQTSSYNEQFF. J is TRBJ2-1 and V is TRBV7-3; D call uncertain. V dropped 5 bases and J dropped 0 bases, with 11 bases sitting between them. This CDR3 is built from 15 residues. Per germline, CDR1 SGHTA and CDR2 FQGTGA.

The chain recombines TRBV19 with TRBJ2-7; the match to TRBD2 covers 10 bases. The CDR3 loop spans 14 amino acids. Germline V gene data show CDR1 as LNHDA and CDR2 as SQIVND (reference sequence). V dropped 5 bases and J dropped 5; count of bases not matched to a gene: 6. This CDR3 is CASSPGLAVHEQYF. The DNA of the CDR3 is TGTGCCAGTAGTCCCGGACTAGCGGTCCACGAGCAGTACTTC.

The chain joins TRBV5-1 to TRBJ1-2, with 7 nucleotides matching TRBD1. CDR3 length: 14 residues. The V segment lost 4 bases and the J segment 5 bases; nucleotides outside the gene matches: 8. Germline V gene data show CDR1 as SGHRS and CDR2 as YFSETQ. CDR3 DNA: TGCGCCAGCAGCGCCGGGACAGATAGTTATGGCTACACCTTC. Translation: CASSAGTDSYGYTF. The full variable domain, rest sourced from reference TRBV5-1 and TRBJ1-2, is KAGVTQTPRYLIKTRGQQVTLSCSPISGHRSVSWYQQTPGQGLQFLFEYFSETQRNKGNFPGRFSGRQFSNSRSEMNVSTLELGDSALYLCASSAGTDSYGYTFGSGTRLTVV.

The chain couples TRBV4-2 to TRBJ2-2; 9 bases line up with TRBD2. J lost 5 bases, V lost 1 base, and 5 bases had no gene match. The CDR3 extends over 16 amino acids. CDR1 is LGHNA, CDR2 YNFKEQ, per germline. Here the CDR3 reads CASSQVGSGGTGELFF. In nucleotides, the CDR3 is TGTGCCAGCAGCCAAGTCGGTAGCGGGGGAACCGGGGAGCTGTTTTTT.

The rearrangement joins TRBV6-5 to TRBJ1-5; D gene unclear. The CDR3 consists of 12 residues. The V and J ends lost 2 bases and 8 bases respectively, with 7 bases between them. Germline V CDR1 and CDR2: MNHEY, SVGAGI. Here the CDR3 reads CASSYPGEPQHF. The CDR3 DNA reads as TGTGCCAGCAGTTACCCCGGGGAGCCCCAGCATTTT.

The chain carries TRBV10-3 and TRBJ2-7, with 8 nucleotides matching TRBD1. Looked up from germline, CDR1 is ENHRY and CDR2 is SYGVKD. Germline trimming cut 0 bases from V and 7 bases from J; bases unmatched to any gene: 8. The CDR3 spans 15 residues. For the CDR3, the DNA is TGTGCCATCAGTGAGTCGTCAGGGGGCGAAGGTGAGCAGTACTTC. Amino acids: CAISESSGGEGEQYF.

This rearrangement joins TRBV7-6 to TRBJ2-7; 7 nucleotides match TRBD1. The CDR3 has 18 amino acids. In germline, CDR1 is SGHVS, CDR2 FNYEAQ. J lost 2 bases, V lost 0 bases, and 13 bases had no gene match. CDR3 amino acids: CASSLAPVEMTGPYEQYF. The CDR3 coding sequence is TGTGCCAGCAGCTTAGCCCCCGTCGAAATGACAGGGCCCTACGAGCAGTACTTC.

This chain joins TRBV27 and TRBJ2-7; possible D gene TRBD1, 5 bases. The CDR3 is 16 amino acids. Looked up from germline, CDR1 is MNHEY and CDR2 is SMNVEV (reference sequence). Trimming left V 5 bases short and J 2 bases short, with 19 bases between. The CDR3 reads CASSPWSRAGTYEQYF. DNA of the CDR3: TGTGCCAGCAGTCCTTGGTCCAGGGCAGGAACCTACGAGCAGTACTTC.

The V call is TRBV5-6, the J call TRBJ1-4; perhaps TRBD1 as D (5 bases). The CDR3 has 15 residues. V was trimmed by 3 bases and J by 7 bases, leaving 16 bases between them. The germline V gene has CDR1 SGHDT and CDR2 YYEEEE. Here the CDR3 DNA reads TGTGCCAGCAGCTCCAACGGGGGGTTGAGTGAAAAACTGTTTTTT. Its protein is CASSSNGGLSEKLFF.